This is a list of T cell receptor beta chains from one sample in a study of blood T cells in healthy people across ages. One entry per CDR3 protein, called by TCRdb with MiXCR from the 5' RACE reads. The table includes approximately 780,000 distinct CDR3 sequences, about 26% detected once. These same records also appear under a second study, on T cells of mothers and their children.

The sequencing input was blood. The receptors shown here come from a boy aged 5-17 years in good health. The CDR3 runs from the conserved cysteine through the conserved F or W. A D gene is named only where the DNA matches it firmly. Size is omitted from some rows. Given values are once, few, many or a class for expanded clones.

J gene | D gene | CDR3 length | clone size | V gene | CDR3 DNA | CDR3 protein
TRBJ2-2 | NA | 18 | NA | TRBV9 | TGTGCCAGCAGCCGTAGAGGCTCCCGGGACACCAACACCGGGGAGCTGTTTTTT | CASSRRGSRDTNTGELFF
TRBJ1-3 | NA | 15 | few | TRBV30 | TGTGCCTGGAGTGTTTGGGGTCCGGGAAGAAACACCATATATTTT | CAWSVWGPGRNTIYF
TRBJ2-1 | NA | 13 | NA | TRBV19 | TGTGCCAGTGCAGGGCGGCTTCAGGATGAGCAGTTCTTC | CASAGRLQDEQFF
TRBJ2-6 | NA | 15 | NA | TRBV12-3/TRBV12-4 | TGTGCCAGCAGCCCCAGGGTGAGGGGGGCCAACGTCCTGACTTTC | CASSPRVRGANVLTF
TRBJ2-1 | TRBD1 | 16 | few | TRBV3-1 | TGTGCCAGCAGCCGAGGACAGGCCCCCTACTACAATGAGCAGTTCTTC | CASSRGQAPYYNEQFF
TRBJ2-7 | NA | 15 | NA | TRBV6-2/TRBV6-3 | TGTGCCAGCAGTTCCCGGGTCCCGGGGCTCTACGAGCAGTACTTC | CASSSRVPGLYEQYF
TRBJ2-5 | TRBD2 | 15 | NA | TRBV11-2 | TGTGCCAGCAGCCAACACAAGGGGACTAAAGAGACCCAGTACTTC | CASSQHKGTKETQYF
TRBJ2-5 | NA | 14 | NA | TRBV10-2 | TGCGCCAGCAGTGAGCCGGGGGCTAAAGAGACCCAGTACTTC | CASSEPGAKETQYF
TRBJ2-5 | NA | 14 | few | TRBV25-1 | TGTGCCAACCGAGGGACGGTAACTAAAGAGACCCAGTACTTC | CANRGTVTKETQYF
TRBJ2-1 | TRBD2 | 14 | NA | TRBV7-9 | TGTGCCAGCAGCCGGAGCGGGAGAGTCAATGAGCAGTTCTTC | CASSRSGRVNEQFF
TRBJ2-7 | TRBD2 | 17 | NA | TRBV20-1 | TGCAGTGCTAGAGGAGGGGTTAGCGGGGGAAGTACCTACGAGCAGTACTTC | CSARGGVSGGSTYEQYF
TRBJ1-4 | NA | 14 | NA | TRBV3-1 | TGTGCCAGCAGCCAAGGGGGGACGCGGGAAAAACTGTTTTTT | CASSQGGTREKLFF
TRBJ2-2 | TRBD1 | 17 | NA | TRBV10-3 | TGTGCCATCAGTAAACAGGGGTCTACCCCGGGCACCGGGGAGCTGTTTTTT | CAISKQGSTPGTGELFF
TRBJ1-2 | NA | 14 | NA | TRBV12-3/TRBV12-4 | TGTGCCAGCAGCCCCGAGGGACTACACTATGGCTACACCTTC | CASSPEGLHYGYTF
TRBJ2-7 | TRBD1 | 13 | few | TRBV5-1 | TGCGCCAGCAGGTTGACAGGGTACCGCGAGCAGTACTTC | CASRLTGYREQYF
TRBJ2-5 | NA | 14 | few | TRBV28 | TGTGCCAGCACCGGCTTGTTGATGCAAGAGACCCAGTACTTC | CASTGLLMQETQYF
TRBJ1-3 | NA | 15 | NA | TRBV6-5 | TGTGCCAGCAGTTTATCAGGGTCGGCTGGAAACACCATATATTTT | CASSLSGSAGNTIYF
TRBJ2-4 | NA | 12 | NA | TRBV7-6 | TGTGCCAGCAGCCCCCGGATCGGCATTCAGTACTTC | CASSPRIGIQYF
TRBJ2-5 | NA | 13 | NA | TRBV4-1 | TGCGCCAGCCGATCTCAGGGACAAGGGACCCAGTACTTC | CASRSQGQGTQYF
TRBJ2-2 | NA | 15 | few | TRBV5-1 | TGCGCCAGCAGCCGGCGGGCAGCGAACACCGGGGAGCTGTTTTTT | CASSRRAANTGELFF
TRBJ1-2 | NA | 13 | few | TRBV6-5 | TGTGCCAGCAGTTACTGGCCCGCCGCGGGCTACACCTTC | CASSYWPAAGYTF
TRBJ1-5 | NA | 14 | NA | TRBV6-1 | TGTGCCAGCAGTCTACAGGGAGGAGATCAGCCCCAGCATTTT | CASSLQGGDQPQHF
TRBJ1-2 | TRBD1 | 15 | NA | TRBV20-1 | TGCAGTGCGTCCGGGACAGGGGGCTCACGGGGTGGCTACACCTTC | CSASGTGGSRGGYTF
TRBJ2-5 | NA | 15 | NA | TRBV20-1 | TGCAGTGCTAGTGAGGGAGTGGAGGACCAAGAGACCCAGTACTTC | CSASEGVEDQETQYF
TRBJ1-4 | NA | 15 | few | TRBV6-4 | TGTGCCAGCAGTGCTCAGGTGACAACTAATGAAAAACTGTTTTTT | CASSAQVTTNEKLFF
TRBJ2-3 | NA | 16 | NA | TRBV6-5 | TGTGCCAGCAGTTACTCGAGTATAGCGAGGGCAGATACGCAGTATTTT | CASSYSSIARADTQYF
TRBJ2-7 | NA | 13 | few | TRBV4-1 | TGCGCCAGCAGCCGGGTTGAGGGCTACGAGCAGTACTTC | CASSRVEGYEQYF
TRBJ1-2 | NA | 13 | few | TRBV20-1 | TGCAGTGCTATCGGTACGGGGAACTATGGCTACACCTTC | CSAIGTGNYGYTF
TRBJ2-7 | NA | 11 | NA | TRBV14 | TGTGCCAGCAGCCAAGATTGGGTGCAGTACTTC | CASSQDWVQYF
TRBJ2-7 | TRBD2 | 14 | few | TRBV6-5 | TGTGCCAGCAGTTACGCCCTAGCGGAGCACGAGCAGTACTTC | CASSYALAEHEQYF
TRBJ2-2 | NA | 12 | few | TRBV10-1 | TGCGTCAGCAGTCCGGGCCCCGGGGAGCTGTTTTTT | CVSSPGPGELFF
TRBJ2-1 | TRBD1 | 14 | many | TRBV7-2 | TGTGCCAGCAGCCCCGGGACAGCTTACAATGAGCAGTTCTTC | CASSPGTAYNEQFF
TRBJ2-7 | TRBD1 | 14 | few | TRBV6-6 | TGTGCCAGCACCAAGGACAGGAGCTCCTACGAGCAGTACTTC | CASTKDRSSYEQYF
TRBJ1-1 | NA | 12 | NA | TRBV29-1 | TGCAGCGTTTCAGAGTCGACCACTGAAGCTTTCTTT | CSVSESTTEAFF
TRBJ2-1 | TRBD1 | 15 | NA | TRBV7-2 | TGTGCCAGCAGCTACGACAGGGGGCTTTACAATGAGCAGTTCTTC | CASSYDRGLYNEQFF
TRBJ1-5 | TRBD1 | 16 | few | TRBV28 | TGTGCCAGCAGTCACATATTGGGACAGCAAAATCAGCCCCAGCATTTT | CASSHILGQQNQPQHF
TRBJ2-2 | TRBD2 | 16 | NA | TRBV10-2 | TGCGCCAGCATACCGGGACTAGCGGTCGTGGCCGGGGAGCTGTTTTTT | CASIPGLAVVAGELFF
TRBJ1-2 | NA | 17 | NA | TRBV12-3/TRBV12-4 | TGTGCCAGCAGTCCGAACCAGGGGAAGGTAGCTAACTATGGCTACACCTTC | CASSPNQGKVANYGYTF
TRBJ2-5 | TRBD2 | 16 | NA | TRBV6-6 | TGTGCCAGCAGTTACGGGACACCAGCGGGGGTGGAGACCCAGTACTTC | CASSYGTPAGVETQYF
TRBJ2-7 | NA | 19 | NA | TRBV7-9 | TGTGCAGGTGTAATCCCCTCTCCGGCGGCCTTCGCCCCTTCCTACGAGCAGTACTTC | CAGVIPSPAAFAPSYEQYF
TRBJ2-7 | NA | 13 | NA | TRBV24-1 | TGTGCCACCAGTGACGGCCGGGATCGAGAGCAGTACTTC | CATSDGRDREQYF
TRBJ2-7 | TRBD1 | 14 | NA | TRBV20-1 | TGCAGTGCTACTTGGACAGGGGGCTCCTACGAGCAGTACTTC | CSATWTGGSYEQYF
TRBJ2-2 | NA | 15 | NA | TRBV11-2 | TGTGCCAGCTTTAGTCGGAGGGCTCCCTCCGGGGAGCTGTTTTTT | CASFSRRAPSGELFF
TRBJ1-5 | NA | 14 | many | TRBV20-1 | TGCAGTGCTAGTCAGGGAGGCAATAATCAGCCCCAGCATTTT | CSASQGGNNQPQHF
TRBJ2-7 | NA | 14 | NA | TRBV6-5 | TGTGCCAGCAGTTACGGACACGTCTCCTACGAGCAGTACTTC | CASSYGHVSYEQYF
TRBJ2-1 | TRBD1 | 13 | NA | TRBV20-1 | TGCAGTGCCCGGACAGGGGCGAGCAATGAGCAGTTCTTC | CSARTGASNEQFF
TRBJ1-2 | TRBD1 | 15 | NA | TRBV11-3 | TGTGCCAGCAGCTTAAGAGGAAAGACAGGGGGAGGCTACACCTTC | CASSLRGKTGGGYTF
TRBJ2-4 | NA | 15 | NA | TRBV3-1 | TGTGCCAGCAGCCAAGCGGGGATAGCCAAAAACATTCAGTACTTC | CASSQAGIAKNIQYF
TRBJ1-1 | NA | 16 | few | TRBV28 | TGTGCCAGCAGTTTATATTCGGAGGGTTTGGCCACTGAAGCTTTCTTT | CASSLYSEGLATEAFF
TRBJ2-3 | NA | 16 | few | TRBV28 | TGTGCCAGCAGTCCCCCGGGACTCCTTGGGGCAGATACGCAGTATTTT | CASSPPGLLGADTQYF
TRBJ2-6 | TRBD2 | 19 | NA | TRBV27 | TGTGCCAGCAGTTCTCCGGGGACTAGCGGGGCCTCTGGGGCCAACGTCCTGACTTTC | CASSSPGTSGASGANVLTF
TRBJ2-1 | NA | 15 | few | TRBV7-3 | TGTGCCAGCAGCCCCCTCCCGGGCATTCACGCCGAGCAGTTCTTC | CASSPLPGIHAEQFF
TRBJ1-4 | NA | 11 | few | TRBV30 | TGTGCCTGGACTCTAGGGACAAAACTGTTTTTT | CAWTLGTKLFF
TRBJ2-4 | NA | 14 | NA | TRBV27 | TGTGCCAGCAGACCACAGAAAGCCAAAAACATTCAGTACTTC | CASRPQKAKNIQYF
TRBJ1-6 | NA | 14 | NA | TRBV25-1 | TGTGCCAGCAGTGAAGAAAGGGAGTCCTCCCCCCTCCACTTT | CASSEERESSPLHF
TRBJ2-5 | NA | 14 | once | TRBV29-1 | TGCAGCGTCCTGTGGACACCCGGTGAAGGGACCCAGTACTTC | CSVLWTPGEGTQYF
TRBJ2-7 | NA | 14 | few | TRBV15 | TGTGCCACCACCCCTGGAAGGGCGACCTACGAGCAGTACTTC | CATTPGRATYEQYF
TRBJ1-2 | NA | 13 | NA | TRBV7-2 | TGTGCCAGCAGCTTGGAGGAATTCGAAGGCTACACCTTC | CASSLEEFEGYTF
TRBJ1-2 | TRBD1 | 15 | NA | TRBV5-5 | TGTGCCAGCAGCTTGTCCGGGACAGGGAACCATGGCTACACCTTC | CASSLSGTGNHGYTF
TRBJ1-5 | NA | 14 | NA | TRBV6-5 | TGTGCCAGCAGTCCCCAAACCCCGGGGCAGCCCCAGCATTTT | CASSPQTPGQPQHF